This record concerns one T cell receptor beta chain sequence. Its antigen is unidentified. Using immunoSEQ multiplex PCR, the repertoire was profiled, and TCRdb retains in-frame clones only, with some absent. Of 260,000 or so clones listed, approximately 88% are singletons. The data are from a study of cytomegalovirus exposure and HLA in healthy donors. Looking at the study overall: The same platform was used for the 90 to 150 validation repertoires as for the approximately 720 first-cohort repertoires, as reported in a later analysis.

Findings of the study overall: Most TCR sequences proved rare, with some public TCRs found in many donors. In vitro assays verified that a few CMV-associated chains recognized CMV antigens specifically. Cytomegalovirus status was reportedly diagnosed by the classifier with high sensitivity and specificity.

Germline V gene data show CDR1 as WSHSY and CDR2 as SAAADI. The CDR3 is made up of 14 amino acids. With 6 bases clipped from V and 2 bases from J, the junction kept 6 bases outside the gene matches. This receptor was identified in a woman aged 18-29 years in good health and CMV-seronegative. This chain connects TRBV10-2 to TRBJ2-7, with TRBD1 matching over 8 bases. Sequences were obtained from PBMCs. In DNA form, the CDR3 reads TGCGCCAGCAGCTTGGACAGGGTGGCCTACGAGCAGTACTTC. It codes for CASSLDRVAYEQYF.